This T cell receptor beta chain was documented in a study of T cell responses to AZD1222 COVID-19 vaccine listed by TCRdb under 2021. In terms of the full investigation: TCR sequencing covered approximately 230 trial participants: about 210 given two doses of AZD1222 and around 25 given two doses of MenACWY control vaccine. Trial participants were enrolled by age into subgroups of 18-55, 56-69 and 70-plus years, and about 150, 27 and 61 TCR-sequenced participants, respectively, were included in these subgroups. Results the study describes overall, beyond this receptor: A significant rise in spike-specific TCR breadth and depth was observed after two AZD1222 doses relative to day 0 and relative to MenACWY recipients. No day 14 peak-response samples were available, so repertoires were characterized only after the peak T cell response. The whole spike protein was spanned by vaccine-associated CD4 TCRs, and dominant responses were seen in regions 160-218 and 743-854. Conclusions about previously exposed vaccinees were limited because only six AZD1222 recipients were SARS-CoV-2 seropositive at baseline. Participants were mostly white British, with more females than males. The authors suggested clonal diversity may have been underestimated. The 56-69-year group was small, and its depth increase did not reach significance, likely because of low power. Reportedly, almost half of the unique spike-specific TCRs recognized epitopes lying outside the regions that are mutated in the B.1.351 and B.1.1.7 variants.

About this clone itself: Its antigen has not been determined. No much larger clone exists at a distance of one base, and base qualities are not known.

Looking up the germline V gene yields CDR1 SGHTS and CDR2 YDEGEE. The junction shows trimming of 1 base on V and 4 bases on J, plus 11 bases between the germline ends. The CDR3 contains 14 residues, cysteine and phenylalanine counted. The retained sequence is limited to the CDR3, 42 bases, with the frame set at the first base. The CDR3 regions of human TCRbeta chains were analyzed by immunosequencing. Regarding the original processing steps: TCRs in the repertoires were matched against a reference library of SARS-CoV-2-specific TCRs that had been generated with the MIRA antigen-specificity platform. Breadth meant the fraction of unique TCRs that were SARS-CoV-2-associated, whereas depth meant the fraction of total T cells that were SARS-CoV-2-associated. Using the MIRA data, each spike-specific TCR was assigned both to the spike region to which the TCR was reactive and to a CD4 or CD8 class. Log10-transformed breadth and depth values were compared by one-way ANOVA with Sidak's multiple comparisons tests. TCRdb retrieved this table from immuneACCESS and kept in-frame rearrangements only. Not all clones are present; in checked studies, unresolved V genes account for under half, and no reason is known for the remainder. Clone size and the V and J calls come from that table; the DNA yielded D and trimming. The sample table contains tens of thousands of clones; only one count was recorded for approximately 80% of them. The ten biggest clones cover more than 13% of the sample.

Per the publication, the time point label means: about 28 days (+/-7) after the second vaccine dose. AZD1222 recipients given second doses at about 4 weeks or at about 12 weeks were pooled, since spike-specific TCR depth and breadth were not found to differ between the two schedules. Vaccinee samples came from UK trials COV001 and COV002, including a single-blind randomized controlled phase 2/3 trial of AZD1222 (ChAdOx1 nCoV-19) in healthy adults. For TCRbeta chain sequencing, PBMC samples were collected from trial participants at day 0 and at day 28 after the second dose. The source is an adult who received the AZD1222 COVID-19 vaccine. This chain is built from TRBV5-8 and TRBJ1-2; TRBD1 is perhaps the D gene, given 5 matching bases. Sample: peripheral blood, taken 28 days after the second AZD1222 dose. The CDR3 region: CASSLLGAGYGYTF. The DNA sequence is given as TGTGCCAGCAGCTTGCTCGGGGCCGGCTATGGCTACACCTTC.